The 20 T cell receptor beta chains listed next were all sequenced from one sample in a study of shared clonotypes between healthy human individuals. Clones were read by immunoSEQ multiplex PCR, and TCRdb kept only the in-frame ones, dropping some. There are fewer than 2.5 million clones in the sample; approximately 93% occur only once, and about 0.34% lies in the top ten. Input material: naive CD4+ T cells from PBMCs. The sample's subset: CD45RA+ positively selected. These receptors were taken from a man in his late teens or twenties in good health. Some clones in this sample may be carry-over from other donors' samples.

The V call is TRBV6-1, the J call TRBJ2-7; D might be TRBD2 (6 bases). The V end lost 3 bases, the J end lost 5 bases, and 8 bases lay between the germline ends. Germline loops: CDR1 MNHNS, CDR2 SASEGT. This CDR3 has 12 amino acids. CDR3 region: CASSETRHEQYF. The CDR3 DNA follows: TGTGCCAGCAGTGAGACTAGGCACGAGCAGTACTTC.

The chain recombines TRBV10-3 with TRBJ2-3; D could derive from TRBD1 or TRBD2 (5 bases each). This CDR3 comprises 16 residues. Germline values: CDR1 ENHRY, CDR2 SYGVKD. V was cut by 0 bases and J by 0 bases, with 10 bases left in between. The CDR3 nucleotides read TGTGCCATCAGTGAGTCGGGACCCGGGAGCACAGATACGCAGTATTTT. Encoded protein: CAISESGPGSTDTQYF.

The chain is built from TRBV27 and TRBJ2-2; D is possibly TRBD1 or TRBD2 (5 bases each). Trimming took off 7 bases at V and 5 bases at J, with 14 bases between the two ends. The CDR3 contains 14 residues. The germline V gene has CDR1 MNHEY and CDR2 SMNVEV (reference sequence). The CDR3 DNA is TGTGCCAGCACATCCGGGGCGCGGACCGGGGAGCTGTTTTTT. Residues: CASTSGARTGELFF.

The J gene is TRBJ1-4, the V gene TRBV6-5; a possible D gene is TRBD1 (6 bases). V lost 6 bases to trimming and J lost 8 bases, with 10 bases between them. CDR3 length equals 12 residues. In germline, CDR1 is MNHEY, CDR2 SVGAGI. The DNA for the CDR3 is TGTGCCAGCAGCCTCAGGGGCGAAAAACTGTTTTTT. Translation gives CASSLRGEKLFF.

This rearrangement joins TRBV28 to TRBJ2-1; TRBD2 agrees at 7 bases. The germline V gene encodes CDR1 MDHEN and CDR2 SYDVKM. Trimming at V came to 2 bases and at J to 4 bases, leaving 5 bases not matched to a gene. The CDR3 is made up of 15 amino acids. In DNA form, the CDR3 reads TGTGCCAGCAGTTTAGGCGGGAGCGATTACAATGAGCAGTTCTTC. Its protein is CASSLGGSDYNEQFF.

The chain joins TRBV30 to TRBJ2-1; possibly TRBD1 for D (5 bases). Per the germline V gene, CDR1 is GTSNPN and CDR2 is SVGIG (reference sequence). CDR3 length: 13 residues. V lost 1 base to trimming and J lost 14 bases, with 18 bases between them. DNA for the CDR3: TGTGCCTGGAGTGAGCCCGCAGGGCCTTCCGAGTTCTTC. Translating it yields CAWSEPAGPSEFF.

This chain joins TRBV18 and TRBJ1-4; D remains ambiguous. With 4 bases removed from V and 8 bases from J, the gap between germline ends came to 11 bases. The CDR3 loop spans 13 amino acids. Germline loops: CDR1 KGHSH, CDR2 LQKENI. This CDR3 reads CASSRDPEEKLFF. The CDR3 DNA is TGTGCCAGCTCACGCGACCCTGAGGAAAAACTGTTTTTT.

The chain has TRBV6-6 and TRBJ1-1; D call uncertain. Deletions cut 5 bases from V and 1 base from J, with 8 bases between. Germline assignment: CDR1 MNHNY and CDR2 SVGAGI (reference sequence). This CDR3 contains 13 residues. This CDR3 reads CASSLQTNTEAFF. CDR3 nucleotide sequence: TGTGCCAGCAGTCTCCAGACGAACACTGAAGCTTTCTTT.

As to this clone: At the DNA level, this CDR3 is encoded by other sequences in the same sample as well. The chain is built from TRBV5-1 and TRBJ1-4; maybe TRBD1 (5 bases). This CDR3 has 14 amino acids. Per germline, CDR1 SGHRS and CDR2 YFSETQ. V was trimmed by 0 bases and J by 7 bases, leaving 10 bases between them. The CDR3 loop is CASSLGGLGEKLFF. The CDR3 region has the DNA TGCGCCAGCAGCTTGGGGGGGTTAGGTGAAAAACTGTTTTTT.

This chain links TRBV10-3 with TRBJ1-5, with D uncertain. The CDR3 loop spans 15 amino acids. The V gene lost 0 bases and the J gene lost 2 bases, with 8 bases spanning the gap. Germline V CDR1 and CDR2: ENHRY, SYGVKD. DNA of the CDR3: TGTGCCATCAGTGAGTCGGTTGGAGGCAATCAGCCCCAGCATTTT. As protein: CAISESVGGNQPQHF.

The rearrangement joins TRBV7-3 to TRBJ2-3; 15 nucleotides agree with TRBD2. CDR1 SGHTA and CDR2 FQGTGA come from the germline V gene. This CDR3 has 21 residues. Unmatched junction bases numbered 16, after V lost 1 base and J lost 5 bases. As DNA, the CDR3 is TGTGCCAGCAGCTTAATTTTTGGGGGACTAGCGGGAGGCCCGGGTGGAGATACGCAGTATTTT. Translated, it gives CASSLIFGGLAGGPGGDTQYF.

This chain links TRBV18 with TRBJ2-7; 7 bases match TRBD1. Per the germline V gene, CDR1 is KGHSH and CDR2 is LQKENI. J lost 9 bases, V lost 5 bases, and 16 bases had no gene match. This CDR3 spans 15 amino acids. The CDR3: CASSAATGSERGQYF. CDR3 bases: TGTGCCAGCTCAGCCGCGACAGGGAGTGAACGAGGGCAGTACTTC.

Only one count was recorded for this clone. This chain uses TRBV28 with TRBJ2-5; 10 positions match TRBD2. Germline assignment: CDR1 MDHEN and CDR2 SYDVKM. V trimming: 5 bases; J trimming: 2 bases; junction bases outside the gene matches: 5. The CDR3 is made up of 15 amino acids. The CDR3 reads CASSHQREGQETQYF. The CDR3 bases are TGTGCCAGCAGTCACCAGCGGGAGGGGCAAGAGACCCAGTACTTC.

The table lists this clone with a few counts. The V and J genes are TRBV7-9 and TRBJ2-6; D remains ambiguous. Trimming removed 4 bases at V and 1 base at J, with 14 bases between. The CDR3 has 17 amino acids. CDR1 is SEHNR and CDR2 is FQNEAQ in the germline V gene (reference sequence). DNA for the CDR3: TGTGCCAGCAGCTCAGGATGGAAGAATTCTGGGGCCAACGTCCTGACTTTC. This translates into CASSSGWKNSGANVLTF. Together with reference TRBV7-9 and TRBJ2-6, the CDR3 gives the full variable domain: DTGVSQNPRHKITKRGQNVTFRCDPISEHNRLYWYRQTLGQGPEFLTYFQNEAQLEKSRLLSDRFSAERPKGSFSTLEIQRTEQGDSAMYLCASSSGWKNSGANVLTFGAGSRLTVL.

The V and J genes are TRBV19 and TRBJ2-3, with TRBD1 as a possible D gene (6 bases). V was clipped by 3 bases and J by 3 bases, with 16 bases between them. Germline CDR1 LNHDA, CDR2 SQIVND (reference sequence). The CDR3 has 16 amino acids. The DNA for the CDR3 is TGTGCCAGTAGTATGAACCGTGGGGGCGTTACAGATACGCAGTATTTT. Translation gives CASSMNRGGVTDTQYF.

The chain recombines TRBV19 with TRBJ2-2, with a tentative D call TRBD1 (6 bases). V gave up 1 base and J gave up 4 bases, with 13 bases separating them. The CDR3 is made up of 16 amino acids. Germline V gene data show CDR1 as LNHDA and CDR2 as SQIVND (reference sequence). The CDR3 nucleotides read TGTGCCAGTAGTATAGGAGGGGGACAACTCACCGGGGAGCTGTTTTTT. Its translation: CASSIGGGQLTGELFF.

The V gene is TRBV19, the J gene TRBJ2-6, with 12 bases matching TRBD1. The CDR3 runs 16 residues. The germline gives CDR1 LNHDA, CDR2 SQIVND (reference sequence). V shed 6 bases, J shed 8 bases, and the junction held 8 bases outside the gene matches. CDR3 nucleotides: TGTGCCAGTAGCCCAATGGGACAGGGGGCGACCAACGTCCTGACTTTC. Its protein product is CASSPMGQGATNVLTF.

The chain combines TRBV6-5 with TRBJ1-5; 8 bases fit TRBD1. J gave up 6 bases and V 6 bases, and 7 bases lay outside the gene matches. CDR1 is MNHEY and CDR2 is SVGAGI in the germline V gene. The CDR3 totals 14 residues. As DNA, the CDR3 is TGTGCCAGCAGCGAAGGACAGGGTAGTCAGCCCCAGCATTTT. It encodes CASSEGQGSQPQHF.

The chain recombines TRBV19 with TRBJ2-2, with TRBD1 matching over 7 bases. The CDR3 consists of 16 residues. CDR1 is LNHDA and CDR2 is SQIVND in the germline V gene (reference sequence). V dropped 7 bases and J dropped 1; count of bases not matched to a gene: 9. This CDR3 is CASIRGTVMNTGELFF. The DNA of the CDR3 is TGTGCCAGTATCAGGGGGACAGTGATGAACACCGGGGAGCTGTTTTTT.

The chain recombines TRBV2 with TRBJ1-5; D is undetermined. The CDR3 runs to 17 residues. V lost 6 bases and J 0 bases, leaving 18 bases between the germline ends. Looked up from germline, CDR1 is SNHLY and CDR2 is FYNNEI. In DNA, the CDR3 is TGTGCCAGCAGAAGGTCGGAAGGCGATTCTAGCAATCAGCCCCAGCATTTT. As protein: CASRRSEGDSSNQPQHF.